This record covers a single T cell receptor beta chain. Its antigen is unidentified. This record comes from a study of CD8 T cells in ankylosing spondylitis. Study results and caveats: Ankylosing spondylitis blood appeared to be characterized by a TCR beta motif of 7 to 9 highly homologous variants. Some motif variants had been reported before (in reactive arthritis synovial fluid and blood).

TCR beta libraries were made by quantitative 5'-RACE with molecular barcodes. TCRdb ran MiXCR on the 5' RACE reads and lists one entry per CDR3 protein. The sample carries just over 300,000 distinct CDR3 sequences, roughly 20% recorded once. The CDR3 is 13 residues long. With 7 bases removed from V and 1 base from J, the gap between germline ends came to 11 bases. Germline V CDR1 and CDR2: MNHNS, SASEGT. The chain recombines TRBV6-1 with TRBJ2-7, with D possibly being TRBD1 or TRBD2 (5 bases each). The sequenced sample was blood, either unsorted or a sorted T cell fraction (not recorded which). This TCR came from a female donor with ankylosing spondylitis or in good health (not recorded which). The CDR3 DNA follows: TGTGCCAGCAACCGGGACGGGTCCTACGAGCAGTACTTC. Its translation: CASNRDGSYEQYF.